This is a list of T cell receptor beta chains from one sample in a study of cytomegalovirus exposure and HLA in healthy donors. Clones were sequenced by immunoSEQ multiplex PCR, and TCRdb holds only the in-frame ones, with some missing. The data contain some 130,000 clones, around a tenth of them singletons. Specimen: PBMCs. The receptors originated from a man in his fifties or sixties in good health and CMV-seronegative. CDR3s include the opening cysteine and the closing phenylalanine or tryptophan. The D gene is left open where the match is weak. Only some rows state a clone size, as once, few, many or a class for expanded clones.

j_gene | abundance | d_gene | v_gene | CDR3nt | CDR3aa
TRBJ2-5 | NA | NA | TRBV10-2 | TGCGCCGGCAGTGAGATAGGGGACCAAGAGACCCAGTACTTC | CAGSEIGDQETQYF
TRBJ1-1 | NA | NA | TRBV10-2 | TGCGCCAGCAGTGAGTCAGGGACAAGGAACACTGAAGCTTTCTTT | CASSESGTRNTEAFF
TRBJ2-7 | few | NA | TRBV28 | TGTGCCAGTAGAGAGCCTCAGGATCGGTACGAGCAGTACTTC | CASREPQDRYEQYF
TRBJ2-3 | few | TRBD1 | TRBV4-2 | TGTGCCAGCAGCCAAGATCAACAGGGGGCGACAGATACGCAGTATTTT | CASSQDQQGATDTQYF
TRBJ2-3 | NA | TRBD2 | TRBV2 | TGTGCCAGCATCGGACTAGTCACAGATACGCAGTATTTT | CASIGLVTDTQYF
TRBJ2-3 | NA | NA | TRBV2 | TGTGCCAGCAGTGAAGCGGCTAGCTGGCCTAATACGCAGTATTTT | CASSEAASWPNTQYF
TRBJ2-1 | few | TRBD2 | TRBV7-6 | TGTGCCAGCAGCTTGGGGACTAGCAGAGGGAATGAGCAGTTCTTC | CASSLGTSRGNEQFF
TRBJ2-3 | NA | TRBD1 | TRBV29-1 | TGCAGCGTTGAACGGACAGGGAGCACAGATAAGCAGTATTTT | CSVERTGSTDKQYF
TRBJ2-2 | NA | NA | TRBV7-3 | TGTGCCAGCAGCTTAATCGCAGCCGGGGAGCTGTTTTTT | CASSLIAAGELFF
TRBJ1-5 | NA | NA | TRBV6-6 | TGTGCCAGCAGGAGGACAGAAAATAGCAATCAGCCCCAGCATTTT | CASRRTENSNQPQHF
TRBJ2-7 | NA | TRBD2 | TRBV4-2 | TGTGCCAGCAGCCAAGATACGGGACGGGAGGGCGGAAGGGAGCAGTACTTC | CASSQDTGREGGREQYF
TRBJ1-1 | few | NA | TRBV10-2 | TGCGCCAGCAGTGAGGCGGGACGGAGTGAAGCTTTCTTT | CASSEAGRSEAFF
TRBJ1-2 | NA | NA | TRBV19 | TGTGCCAGTAGTATTAGTGGACAAAGGTCCGGCTACACCTTC | CASSISGQRSGYTF
TRBJ2-3 | NA | TRBD2 | TRBV28 | TGTGCCAGCAGTATTCCGGGGCTAGCGGGAGGCTTCACAGATACGCAGTATTTT | CASSIPGLAGGFTDTQYF
TRBJ2-7 | few | TRBD2 | TRBV27 | TGTGCCAGCAGTTTTATGGGACTAGCGGGGACCTACGAGCAGTACTTC | CASSFMGLAGTYEQYF
TRBJ1-2 | NA | TRBD1 | TRBV9 | TGTGCCAGCAGCGTAGTTTCGGGACAGGGGGCAGGCGGCTACACCTTC | CASSVVSGQGAGGYTF
TRBJ2-7 | few | TRBD1 | TRBV6-5 | TGTGCCAGCAGCCAAGGACAGGGGGGGACCTACGAGCAGTACTTC | CASSQGQGGTYEQYF
TRBJ1-2 | few | NA | TRBV6-1 | TGTGCCAGCAGTGAACTCGGGGGAGCTAACTATGGCTACACCTTC | CASSELGGANYGYTF
TRBJ2-7 | NA | TRBD2 | TRBV30 | TGTGCCTGGAGAGGGCGGGGGTCTTACGAGCAGTACTTC | CAWRGRGSYEQYF
TRBJ2-1 | NA | TRBD1 | TRBV9 | TGTGCCAGCAGCGCTTCGAATGGGGGACAGGGTTGGAATGAGCAGTTCTTC | CASSASNGGQGWNEQFF
TRBJ1-1 | few | NA | TRBV7-9 | TGTGCCAGCAGCCCGCGGATCCCTGACACTGAAGCTTTCTTT | CASSPRIPDTEAFF
TRBJ1-2 | few | NA | TRBV30 | TGTGCCTGGAGCGCCGGGGGCTATGGCTACACCTTC | CAWSAGGYGYTF
TRBJ2-3 | few | TRBD2 | TRBV5-1 | TGCGCCAGCAACTTAGCGGGAGGGAGCACAGATACGCAGTATTTT | CASNLAGGSTDTQYF
TRBJ2-5 | few | TRBD2 | TRBV7-9 | TGTGCCAGCAGCCGAAGGGCGGGAGGGCTACAAGAGACCCAGTACTTC | CASSRRAGGLQETQYF
TRBJ1-2 | few | TRBD1 | TRBV7-9 | TGTGCCAGCAGCTTATCCAGGCTCGGCCGGGACAGGCAGGACTATGGCTACACCTTC | CASSLSRLGRDRQDYGYTF
TRBJ1-2 | few | TRBD1 | TRBV12-5 | TGTGCTAGTACCTTAATGGGGACAGGGGGCGCAAATGGCTACACCTTC | CASTLMGTGGANGYTF
TRBJ1-5 | few | NA | TRBV5-6 | TGTGCCAGCAGCTCCGGGGGGCTTCAGCCCCAGCATTTT | CASSSGGLQPQHF
TRBJ1-2 | few | TRBD1 | TRBV6-6 | TGTGCCAGCAGACAGGGGATGGCCTATGGCTACACCTTC | CASRQGMAYGYTF
TRBJ1-1 | few | TRBD1 | TRBV18 | TGTGCCAGCTCACCCACGTGGACAGGATCATCCGCTGAAGCTTTCTTT | CASSPTWTGSSAEAFF
TRBJ2-7 | few | TRBD1 | TRBV5-1 | TGCGCCAGCAGCTTGGCCAGGGGGCAGGGGGAGCAGTACTTC | CASSLARGQGEQYF
TRBJ2-3 | few | TRBD2 | TRBV2 | TGTGCCAGCACCCGACTAGCAGGCACAGATACGCAGTATTTT | CASTRLAGTDTQYF
TRBJ2-7 | NA | TRBD2 | TRBV10-3 | TGTGCCATCAGTGAGAGCGGGAGGCCCTACGAGCAGTACTTC | CAISESGRPYEQYF
TRBJ2-7 | NA | NA | TRBV28 | TGTGCCAGCAGGATTGGGGGCCCAGCGGGAAAATACGAGCAGTACTTC | CASRIGGPAGKYEQYF
TRBJ1-2 | few | NA | TRBV30 | TGTGCCTGGAGTCAAAGGGAGGGCTACACCTTC | CAWSQREGYTF
TRBJ1-6 | NA | TRBD1 | TRBV6-5 | TGTGCCAGCAGGCTCGGGACAGATAATTCACCCCTCCACTTT | CASRLGTDNSPLHF